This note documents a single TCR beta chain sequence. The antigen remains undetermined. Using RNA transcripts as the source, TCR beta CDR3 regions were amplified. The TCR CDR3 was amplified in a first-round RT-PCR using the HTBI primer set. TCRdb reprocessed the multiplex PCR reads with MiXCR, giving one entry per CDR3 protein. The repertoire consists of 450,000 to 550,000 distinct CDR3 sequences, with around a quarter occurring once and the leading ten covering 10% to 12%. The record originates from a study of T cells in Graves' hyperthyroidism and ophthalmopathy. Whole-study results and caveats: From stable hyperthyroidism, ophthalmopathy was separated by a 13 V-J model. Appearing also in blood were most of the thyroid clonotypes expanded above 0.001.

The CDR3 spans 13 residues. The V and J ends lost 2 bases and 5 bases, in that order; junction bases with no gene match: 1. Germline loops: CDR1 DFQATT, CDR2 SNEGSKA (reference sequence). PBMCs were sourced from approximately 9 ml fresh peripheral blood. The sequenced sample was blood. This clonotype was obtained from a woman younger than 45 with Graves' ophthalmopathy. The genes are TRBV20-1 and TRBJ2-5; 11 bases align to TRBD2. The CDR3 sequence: CSARTSGSETQYF. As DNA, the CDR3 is TGCAGTGCTAGAACTAGCGGGAGTGAGACCCAGTACTTC.